This entry lists 21 T cell receptor beta chains sequenced from one sample in a study of shared clonotypes between healthy human individuals. Measured with immunoSEQ multiplex PCR; TCRdb has only the in-frame clones, and not every one. The sample consists of just over 2,000,000 clones, roughly 94% of them appearing once. The source material was naive CD4+ T cells sorted from blood. As for subset: CD45RA+ positively selected. All receptors derive from a man younger than 35 in good health.

The chain combines TRBV30 with TRBJ1-3; D not resolved. The CDR3 contains 15 residues. Germline CDR1 reads GTSNPN; CDR2 reads SVGIG (reference sequence). Between the trimmed V and J ends, which lost 0 bases and 0 bases, there was a span of 9 bases. For the CDR3, the DNA is TGTGCCTGGAGTGTCTCCCTTTTCTCTGGAAACACCATATATTTT. As protein: CAWSVSLFSGNTIYF.

V and J are TRBV6-1 and TRBJ2-2; the match to TRBD2 covers 13 bases. The CDR3 has 16 residues. With V trimmed by 4 bases and J by 7 bases, 6 bases remained unmatched. Germline V gene sequence: CDR1 MNHNS, CDR2 SASEGT. CDR3 region: CASSAGLAGVNGELFF. CDR3 bases: TGTGCCAGCAGTGCCGGACTAGCGGGGGTCAACGGGGAGCTGTTTTTT.

The chain joins TRBV7-8 to TRBJ2-7; D is undetermined. There are 14 residues in the CDR3. Between the trimmed V and J ends, which lost 1 base and 3 bases, there was a span of 10 bases. The V gene's germline CDR1 is SGHVS and CDR2 FQNEAQ. The CDR3 spells CASSLDGIRYEQYF. DNA for the CDR3: TGTGCCAGCAGCTTAGACGGAATTCGCTACGAGCAGTACTTC.

In the case of this clone: Different DNA sequences within this sample yield the same CDR3. The chain has TRBV9 and TRBJ2-3; 8 bases match TRBD2. Germline V CDR1 and CDR2: SGDLS, YYNGEE. This CDR3 is 15 amino acids long. With 2 bases clipped from V and 0 bases from J, the junction kept 2 bases outside the gene matches. This CDR3 is CASSVTSGSTDTQYF. Here the CDR3 DNA reads TGTGCCAGCAGCGTCACTAGCGGCAGCACAGATACGCAGTATTTT.

Remarks on this clone: At the DNA level, this CDR3 is encoded by other sequences in the same sample as well. The chain combines TRBV19 with TRBJ1-6; D not resolved. Germline-derived CDR1 and CDR2 are LNHDA and SQIVND (reference sequence). There are 15 residues in the CDR3. Trimming pared 2 bases from V and 7 bases from J, leaving 12 bases between. CDR3 loop: CASSISGTGNSPLHF. CDR3 sequence (DNA): TGTGCCAGTAGTATAAGCGGTACTGGGAATTCACCCCTCCACTTT.

This rearrangement joins TRBV27 to TRBJ1-6, with TRBD1 matching over 7 bases. The V and J ends lost 6 bases and 5 bases, in that order; junction bases with no gene match: 4. This CDR3 is 14 amino acids long. Germline V gene sequence: CDR1 MNHEY, CDR2 SMNVEV (reference sequence). The CDR3 is CASSPQGDNSPLHF. The CDR3 DNA reads TGTGCCAGCAGCCCTCAGGGGGATAATTCACCCCTCCACTTT.

The chain recombines TRBV2 with TRBJ2-4; 14 bases are a match to TRBD2. Germline CDR1 reads SNHLY; CDR2 reads FYNNEI. With V trimmed by 2 bases and J by 0 bases, 15 bases remained unmatched. The CDR3 totals 22 residues. The CDR3 nucleotides are TGTGCCAGCAGTGAAATGGGCCCCGGGACTAGCGGGAGAGTGGTAGCCAAAAACATTCAGTACTTC. Amino acid sequence: CASSEMGPGTSGRVVAKNIQYF.

The chain combines TRBV5-1 with TRBJ2-7; no reliable D call. This CDR3 region has 15 residues. The V gene's germline CDR1 is SGHRS and CDR2 YFSETQ. Trimming left V 0 bases short and J 5 bases short, with 15 bases between. The CDR3 is CASSLEAPVPHEQYF. The CDR3 DNA reads as TGCGCCAGCAGCTTGGAAGCCCCTGTCCCCCACGAGCAGTACTTC. The variable domain in full, with the rest retrieved from reference TRBV5-1 and TRBJ2-7, is KAGVTQTPRYLIKTRGQQVTLSCSPISGHRSVSWYQQTPGQGLQFLFEYFSETQRNKGNFPGRFSGRQFSNSRSEMNVSTLELGDSALYLCASSLEAPVPHEQYFGPGTRLTVT.

The J gene is TRBJ2-1, the V gene TRBV7-2, with 9 bases that match TRBD2. The V gene end was trimmed by 4 bases and the J gene end by 10 bases; junction bases not matched to a gene: 5. The CDR3 runs 13 residues. CDR1 is SGHTA, CDR2 FQGNSA, per germline. DNA of the CDR3: TGTGCCAGCAGCTCGGGACTAGCAAGAGAGCAGTTCTTC. This encodes CASSSGLAREQFF.

This chain connects TRBV11-2 to TRBJ2-1; 14 bases match TRBD2. The CDR3 length is 14 residues. Germline V gives CDR1 SGHAT, CDR2 FQNNGV. The J segment lost 12 bases and the V segment lost 5 bases, leaving 6 bases of the junction unmatched. This CDR3 is CASSPGTSGSLQFF. The DNA of the CDR3 is TGTGCCAGCAGCCCTGGGACTAGCGGGAGCCTGCAGTTCTTC.

V is TRBV6-1 and J is TRBJ1-5, with D maybe TRBD1 (6 bases). The germline V gene encodes CDR1 MNHNS and CDR2 SASEGT. CDR3 length: 13 amino acids. V was trimmed by 7 bases and J by 4 bases, leaving 11 bases between them. The CDR3 DNA is TGTGCCAGCACGACAGGCGATAATCAGCCCCAGCATTTT. Its translation: CASTTGDNQPQHF.

The table lists this clone with a count of one. V is TRBV15 and J is TRBJ2-7; a weak D match, TRBD1 (6 bases). Trimming took off 0 bases at V and 1 base at J, with 10 bases between the two ends. The V gene's germline CDR1 is LNHNV and CDR2 YYDKDF (reference sequence). The CDR3 is made up of 15 amino acids. Here the CDR3 reads CATSRDRDNSYEQYF. Here the CDR3 DNA reads TGTGCCACCAGCAGAGATAGGGACAATTCCTACGAGCAGTACTTC.

The chain joins TRBV27 to TRBJ1-4, with D possibly TRBD1 on 6 matching bases. Trimming removed 6 bases at V and 5 bases at J, with 13 bases between. CDR1 is MNHEY, CDR2 SMNVEV, per germline (reference sequence). The CDR3 consists of 14 residues. The DNA for the CDR3 is TGTGCCAGCAGACTCCAGGGGCTCAATGAAAAACTGTTTTTT. It codes for CASRLQGLNEKLFF.

The chain's CDR3 is CASSFEASRSPYEQYF. The CDR3 bases are TGTGCCAGCAGCTTTGAGGCAAGCCGTAGTCCCTACGAGCAGTACTTC. V gene TRBV5-4 combines with J gene TRBJ2-7; D is undetermined. Germline V gene data show CDR1 as SGHNT and CDR2 as YYREEE (reference sequence). Trimming stripped 2 bases from V and 2 bases from J, with 17 bases between. The CDR3 covers 16 residues.

This chain connects TRBV7-6 to TRBJ2-1, with a tentative D call TRBD2 (6 bases). Between the trimmed V and J ends, which lost 5 bases and 5 bases, there was a span of 13 bases. Germline V gives CDR1 SGHVS, CDR2 FNYEAQ. The CDR3 has 14 residues. The CDR3 DNA follows: TGTGCCAGCAGCAACGGTCAGCGGGACAATGAGCAGTTCTTC. Protein sequence: CASSNGQRDNEQFF.

This clone was counted a single time. The genes are TRBV4-1 and TRBJ2-2, with 9 nucleotides matching TRBD1. J gave up 8 bases and V 5 bases, and 6 bases lay outside the gene matches. The CDR3 covers 14 residues. Germline V CDR1 and CDR2: MGHRA, YSYEKL. CDR3 bases: TGCGCCAGCAGCAGGGACAGGGTAACGGGGGAGCTGTTTTTT. This gives the protein CASSRDRVTGELFF.

J is TRBJ2-2 and V is TRBV27; D is unclear. Germline CDR1 and CDR2: MNHEY and SMNVEV (reference sequence). The V end was cut by 9 bases, the J end by 9 bases, with 11 bases between. The CDR3 runs to 11 residues. The CDR3 DNA reads as TGTGCCAGGCCACCCCCGCGGGAGCTGTTTTTT. Amino acids: CARPPPRELFF.

This chain links TRBV5-8 with TRBJ1-4; no firm D call. Germline V gene sequence: CDR1 SGHTS, CDR2 YDEGEE. Trimming shortened V by 1 base and J by 0 bases, and 10 bases separated the two germline ends. There are 16 residues in the CDR3. CDR3 sequence reads: CASSLRRASTNEKLFF. CDR3 bases: TGTGCCAGCAGCTTGAGGCGGGCTTCAACTAATGAAAAACTGTTTTTT.

The gene calls are TRBV4-3 and TRBJ2-2; the D is unclear. The CDR3 consists of 14 residues. Looked up from germline, CDR1 is LGHNA and CDR2 is YSLEER. V was shortened by 2 bases and J by 7 bases, with 11 bases between the two germline ends. The CDR3 region is CASSQSLRSGELFF. The CDR3 region has the DNA TGCGCCAGCAGCCAAAGTCTGAGAAGCGGGGAGCTGTTTTTT.

The chain joins TRBV6-6 to TRBJ1-3; D is perhaps TRBD1 (5 bases). The CDR3 spans 15 residues. Between the trimmed V and J ends, which lost 2 bases and 0 bases, there was a span of 8 bases. Germline V gene lookup returns CDR1 MNHNY and CDR2 SVGAGI (reference sequence). The CDR3 protein is CASSYKGNSGNTIYF. The DNA of the CDR3 is TGTGCCAGCAGTTACAAGGGGAACTCTGGAAACACCATATATTTT.

The chain combines TRBV27 with TRBJ2-5; D uncertain. Germline CDR1 is MNHEY and CDR2 is SMNVEV (reference sequence). The CDR3 totals 14 residues. The germline V and J ends were trimmed by 4 bases and 7 bases, with 16 bases remaining between them. The CDR3: CASSSDTRTGTQYF. The CDR3 nucleotides are TGTGCCAGCAGTTCCGACACACGCACCGGGACCCAGTACTTC.